The 27 T cell receptor beta chains in this list originate from one sample, sequenced in a study of T cells after yellow fever vaccination. TCRdb redid the calling of the 5' RACE reads with MiXCR, one entry per CDR3 protein. The sample records 100,000 to 150,000 distinct CDR3 sequences, roughly 15% being singletons. The sequencing used CD8+ T cells sorted from PBMCs, collected 5 days after the yellow fever booster vaccination. The source of these receptors is a young man who received the YFV17D yellow fever vaccine.

This clonotype was counted only a few times. The chain couples TRBV14 to TRBJ2-7; D is unresolved. The CDR3 is made up of 13 amino acids. V was pared by 3 bases and J by 3 bases, with 9 bases between. Germline V gene sequence: CDR1 SGHDN, CDR2 FVKESK. CDR3 sequence: CASSQENYYEQYV. The CDR3 bases are TGTGCCAGCAGCCAGGAAAACTACTACGAGCAGTACGTC.

Many counts were recorded for this clonotype. This chain links TRBV19 with TRBJ1-1; 9 bases are a match to TRBD1. This CDR3 contains 13 residues. The germline V gene has CDR1 LNHDA and CDR2 SQIVND (reference sequence). V shed 6 bases, J shed 5 bases, and the junction held 4 bases outside the gene matches. The chain's CDR3 is CASRTGGMTEAFF. The CDR3 DNA follows: TGTGCCAGTAGGACAGGGGGGATGACTGAAGCTTTCTTT.

This clonotype was seen a handful of times. The chain carries TRBV29-1 and TRBJ2-1; TRBD1 matches 10 bases. CDR3 length: 15 residues. Trimming took 7 bases from V and 6 from J; bases not matched to a gene: 12. In germline, CDR1 is SQVTM, CDR2 ANQGSEA. This CDR3 reads CSGSLWDRGGNEQFF. In nucleotides, the CDR3 is TGCAGCGGGAGCCTGTGGGACAGGGGAGGCAATGAGCAGTTCTTC.

This clonotype has a handful of counts. The gene calls are TRBV4-1 and TRBJ2-1, with D possibly being TRBD1 (6 bases). The length of the CDR3 is 16 residues. Trimming left V 1 base short and J 2 bases short, with 12 bases between. The germline V gene has CDR1 MGHRA and CDR2 YSYEKL. The CDR3 reads CASSQAWDTTYNEQFF. The CDR3 nucleotides are TGCGCCAGCAGCCAAGCCTGGGACACCACCTACAATGAGCAGTTCTTC.

V usage is TRBV29-1 and J usage is TRBJ1-2, with a weak D call TRBD1 (5 bases). The V gene's germline CDR1 is SQVTM and CDR2 ANQGSEA. This CDR3 comprises 11 residues. V was shortened by 4 bases and J by 7 bases, with 10 bases between the two germline ends. For the CDR3, the DNA is TGCAGCGTTGGTGGTGGGGCTGGCTACACCTTC. Amino acids: CSVGGGAGYTF.

The chain combines TRBV6-5 with TRBJ1-2; the match to TRBD1 covers 8 bases. CDR1 is MNHEY and CDR2 is SVGAGI in the germline V gene. Trimming at V came to 0 bases and at J to 4 bases, leaving 7 bases not matched to a gene. The CDR3 consists of 16 residues. For the CDR3, the DNA is TGTGCCAGCAGTTACTCCACAGGGGGGCATATCTATGGCTACACCTTC. Encoded protein: CASSYSTGGHIYGYTF.

This clonotype was found a few times. The V call is TRBV5-1, the J call TRBJ2-2; D might be TRBD2 (6 bases). The germline gives CDR1 SGHRS, CDR2 YFSETQ. This CDR3 region has 14 residues. The ends were cut back, 0 bases at V and 4 bases at J, with 7 bases in the middle. The CDR3 DNA reads as TGCGCCAGCAGCTTGGAAGCGGGCACCGGGGAGCTGTTTTTT. Residues: CASSLEAGTGELFF. Supplemented by reference TRBV5-1 and TRBJ2-2, the full variable domain reads KAGVTQTPRYLIKTRGQQVTLSCSPISGHRSVSWYQQTPGQGLQFLFEYFSETQRNKGNFPGRFSGRQFSNSRSEMNVSTLELGDSALYLCASSLEAGTGELFFGEGSRLTVL.

This chain uses TRBV6-2 or TRBV6-3 with TRBJ1-1; TRBD1 might be the D (5 bases). Trimming shortened V by 5 bases and J by 1 base, and 20 bases separated the two germline ends. The CDR3 is 17 amino acids. The germline CDR1 and CDR2 sequences are MNHEY and SVGEGT. As DNA, the CDR3 is TGTGCCAGCAGTCTCCACGCCGGGAGGGGTTCGAACACTGAAGCTTTCTTT. It is translated as CASSLHAGRGSNTEAFF.

This clonotype was seen a few times. Here the CDR3 DNA reads TGTGCCAGCAGTTACTCGCAGGGCCTTTACTATGGCTACACCTTC. This sequence encodes CASSYSQGLYYGYTF. V gene TRBV6-2 or TRBV6-3 combines with J gene TRBJ1-2; TRBD1 is a possible D gene (5 bases). Germline-derived CDR1 and CDR2 are MNHEY and SVGEGT. The CDR3 covers 15 residues. Trimming took off 0 bases at V and 3 bases at J, with 11 bases between the two ends.

J is TRBJ1-3 and V is TRBV9, with D unresolved. The CDR3 consists of 16 residues. The V end lost 3 bases, the J end lost 0 bases, and 13 bases lay between the germline ends. Germline V CDR1 and CDR2: SGDLS, YYNGEE. The CDR3 spells CASSALEGFSGNTIYF. Written as DNA, the CDR3 is TGTGCCAGCAGCGCATTAGAAGGCTTCTCTGGAAACACCATATATTTT.

This clonotype was counted only a few times. V is TRBV5-1 and J is TRBJ2-7, with 7 bases matching TRBD1. J lost 2 bases, V lost 2 bases, and 10 bases had no gene match. Germline CDR1 is SGHRS and CDR2 is YFSETQ. This CDR3 is 16 amino acids long. The CDR3 spells CASSLGGQGGPYEQYV. DNA for the CDR3: TGCGCCAGCAGCTTAGGGGGCCAAGGGGGCCCCTACGAGCAGTACGTC.

This clonotype came up a few times. The V call is TRBV7-3, the J call TRBJ2-3, with 7 bases lining up with TRBD1. Germline V gene sequence: CDR1 SGHTA, CDR2 FQGTGA. The CDR3 has 15 residues. After removal of 0 bases from V and 5 bases from J, the junction contained 5 bases not matched to a gene. CDR3 nucleotides: TGTGCCAGCAGCTTAACAGGGGGCGGAGTAGATACGCAGTATTTT. Its translation is CASSLTGGGVDTQYF.

This clonotype was seen a few times. The chain couples TRBV14 to TRBJ1-6; D possibly corresponds to TRBD1 (6 bases). The germline gives CDR1 SGHDN, CDR2 FVKESK. The CDR3 contains 14 residues. V was clipped by 2 bases and J by 9 bases, with 11 bases between them. The CDR3 nucleotides are TGTGCCAGCAGCCAAACAGGGTTTGGTTCACCCCTCCACTTT. Encoded protein: CASSQTGFGSPLHF. Supplemented by reference TRBV14 and TRBJ1-6, the full variable domain reads EAGVTQFPSHSVIEKGQTVTLRCDPISGHDNLYWYRRVMGKEIKFLLHFVKESKQDESGMPNNRFLAERTGGTYSTLKVQPAELEDSGVYFCASSQTGFGSPLHFGNGTRLTVT.

The V call is TRBV15, the J call TRBJ2-7; 9 nucleotides align to TRBD2. From germline, CDR1 is LNHNV and CDR2 YYDKDF (reference sequence). CDR3 length equals 15 residues. Unmatched junction bases numbered 5, after V lost 0 bases and J lost 5 bases. The chain's CDR3 is CATSREVLAGHEQYF. CDR3 DNA: TGTGCCACCAGCAGAGAGGTCCTAGCGGGGCACGAGCAGTACTTC.

The chain is built from TRBV4-1 and TRBJ1-2; D gene uncertain. Germline CDR1 MGHRA, CDR2 YSYEKL. Trimming left V 0 bases short and J 8 bases short, with 10 bases between. The CDR3 is 13 amino acids. CDR3 nucleotides: TGCGCCAGCAGCCAAGATGCGGGGAACGGCTACACCTTC. Amino acid sequence: CASSQDAGNGYTF.

J is TRBJ2-1 and V is TRBV12-3 or TRBV12-4, with TRBD2 matching over 11 bases. J gave up 10 bases and V 5 bases, and 13 bases lay outside the gene matches. This CDR3 spans 16 amino acids. The CDR3 DNA reads as TGTGCCAGCAGTCCCACTAGCGGGAGATCATTAAAGGAGCAGTTCTTC. It encodes CASSPTSGRSLKEQFF.

The chain joins TRBV18 to TRBJ2-3, with a possible D match to TRBD1 (6 bases). Trimming removed 8 bases at V and 2 bases at J, with 17 bases between. CDR1 is KGHSH and CDR2 is LQKENI in the germline V gene. This CDR3 comprises 15 residues. The chain's CDR3 is CASTTGSFYTDTQYF. CDR3 coding DNA: TGTGCCAGCACCACAGGGTCTTTTTACACAGATACGCAGTATTTT.

This sequence joins TRBV5-6 and TRBJ2-3, with 8 nucleotides matching TRBD2. With V trimmed by 3 bases and J by 1 base, 10 bases remained unmatched. There are 17 residues in the CDR3. Germline CDR1 is SGHDT and CDR2 is YYEEEE. CDR3 sequence: CASSYAGGASGTDTQYF. For the CDR3, the DNA is TGTGCCAGCAGCTACGCCGGGGGGGCGTCTGGCACAGATACGCAGTATTTT.

This clonotype was detected only a few times. The CDR3 DNA follows: TGTGCCAGCAGTTTATCCCCTGGACAGCACACTGAAGCTTTCTTT. Translating gives CASSLSPGQHTEAFF. The chain links TRBV12-3 or TRBV12-4 to TRBJ1-1; D may be TRBD1 (6 bases). This CDR3 comprises 15 residues. Trimming left V 2 bases short and J 3 bases short, with 13 bases between.

This clonotype was observed a handful of times. The rearrangement joins TRBV7-9 to TRBJ2-7, with TRBD1 matching 7 bases. Germline V gene data show CDR1 as SEHNR and CDR2 as FQNEAQ (reference sequence). The CDR3 has 16 residues. The V gene end was trimmed by 5 bases and the J gene end by 0 bases; junction bases not matched to a gene: 10. The CDR3 nucleotides read TGTGCCAGCAGCGCGACCGGGGACAGAGGCTCCTACGAGCAGTACTTC. Encoded protein: CASSATGDRGSYEQYF.

Many counts were recorded for this clonotype. The chain employs TRBV15 and TRBJ2-1, with a weak D call TRBD2 (5 bases). This CDR3 has 12 residues. The germline CDR1 and CDR2 sequences are LNHNV and YYDKDF (reference sequence). Deletions cut 4 bases from V and 9 bases from J, with 10 bases between. CDR3: CATSTSSSEQFF. The CDR3 DNA reads TGTGCCACCAGCACCTCTAGCAGTGAGCAGTTCTTC.

V usage is TRBV12-3 or TRBV12-4 and J usage is TRBJ1-5; D not resolved. This CDR3 has 13 residues. V lost 3 bases and J lost 3, with 6 bases in between. CDR3 nucleotide sequence: TGTGCCAGCAGTTTCCTCGACAATCAGCCCCAGCATTTT. Translating it yields CASSFLDNQPQHF.

This clonotype turned up a few times. The chain combines TRBV7-9 with TRBJ2-3; no definite D call. Germline V gene sequence: CDR1 SEHNR, CDR2 FQNEAQ (reference sequence). The germline V and J ends were trimmed by 3 bases and 6 bases, with 13 bases remaining between them. The CDR3 consists of 14 residues. The CDR3 here is CASSFGSLLDTQYF. The CDR3 nucleotides read TGTGCCAGCAGCTTTGGGTCCTTATTGGATACGCAGTATTTT.

This clonotype was seen a few times. V is TRBV30 and J is TRBJ2-7, with TRBD1 identical over 7 bases. The germline CDR1 and CDR2 sequences are GTSNPN and SVGIG (reference sequence). V shed 4 bases, J shed 3 bases, and the junction held 9 bases outside the gene matches. The CDR3 loop spans 14 amino acids. The CDR3 DNA sequence: TGTGCCTGGACCCCTCCGGGACAGCACTACGAGCAGTACTTC. Translating gives CAWTPPGQHYEQYF.

This chain uses TRBV12-3 or TRBV12-4 with TRBJ1-6; TRBD1 might be the D (6 bases). V was shortened by 3 bases and J by 10 bases, with 16 bases between the two germline ends. CDR3 length: 15 residues. The CDR3 sequence: CASSFRGQRDSPLHF. CDR3 nucleotide sequence: TGTGCCAGCAGTTTTCGGGGGCAAAGGGACTCACCCCTCCACTTT.

This clonotype was counted a few times. J is TRBJ2-3 and V is TRBV20-1; D might be TRBD2 (5 bases). Per the germline V gene, CDR1 is DFQATT and CDR2 is SNEGSKA (reference sequence). The CDR3 has 13 residues. CDR3 in amino acids: CRAAGGSTDTQYF. CDR3 coding DNA: TGCAGGGCGGCGGGCGGAAGCACAGATACGCAGTATTTT.

Only a few counts were recorded for this clonotype. The chain uses TRBV4-1 and TRBJ1-1; no definite D call. V dropped 4 bases and J dropped 4 bases, with 10 bases sitting between them. From germline, CDR1 is MGHRA and CDR2 YSYEKL. The CDR3 is 13 residues long. CDR3 loop: CASSRAGSTEAFF. The CDR3 DNA follows: TGCGCCAGCAGCCGGGCGGGGTCCACTGAAGCTTTCTTT.